The following is a TCR beta chain sequence with its context. The germline V and J ends were trimmed by 8 bases and 7 bases, with 21 bases remaining between them. Germline assignment: CDR1 MDHEN and CDR2 SYDVKM. This CDR3 is built from 15 residues. This specimen belongs to a study of blood T cell repertoires in COVID-19. For the study at large: COVID-19 samples from acute and convalescent phases originated in the United States, Italy and Spain. PBMCs, B-cell-depleted T cells, or T cells were the source of the cDNA or gDNA that made up the material.

In the study's own analysis: Researchers report that nucleated cell counts were estimated from reference gene primer amplification. The repertoire was sequenced with immunoSEQ multiplex PCR; TCRdb's copy has only in-frame clones and lacks some. D and trimming were read from the DNA, whereas the V and J calls and clone size are those reported in that table. The repertoire includes tens of thousands of clones, 80% to 90% of them detected once, and 6.5% to 9.5% sits in the top ten. The genes are TRBV28 and TRBJ2-1; TRBD2 might be the D (6 bases). Sequenced: peripheral blood. This TCR derives from a woman in her 70s with acute or convalescent COVID-19. This CDR3 reads CASLSPGSGRNEQFF. The CDR3 DNA reads TGTGCCAGCCTTTCACCAGGGTCCGGGAGAAATGAGCAGTTCTTC.